A single sample gave rise to the 27 T cell receptor beta chains below, sequenced in a study of Ad26.COV2.S vaccination and SARS-CoV-2 variants. Clones were read by immunoSEQ multiplex PCR, and TCRdb kept only the in-frame ones, dropping some. This table holds about 350,000 clones, 70% to 90% found once. Treatment in this sample: 15 to 20 received Ad26.COV2.S at low or high dose, single or two shots; 5 received placebo; per-sample allocation not given. Sampling took place 63 days after the first vaccine or placebo injection. The material sequenced was peripheral blood, taken in a trial of Ad26.COV2.S vaccine versus placebo. The receptors shown here come from a person aged 18-60 years who received the Ad26.COV2.S COVID-19 vaccine or a placebo.

This chain connects TRBV28 to TRBJ2-1; 12 nucleotides align to TRBD2. Germline CDR1 MDHEN, CDR2 SYDVKM. This CDR3 has 15 amino acids. With 3 bases clipped from V and 6 bases from J, the junction kept 3 bases outside the gene matches. In DNA, the CDR3 is TGTGCCAGCAGTTTTACTAGCGGGGGGTTCAATGAGCAGTTCTTC. Translating it yields CASSFTSGGFNEQFF.

The genes are TRBV5-5 and TRBJ1-2; D possibly corresponds to TRBD1 (6 bases). Germline V gene lookup returns CDR1 SGHKS and CDR2 YYEKEE (reference sequence). There are 14 residues in the CDR3. V shed 0 bases and J shed 4 bases, with 10 bases lying between them. The CDR3 coding sequence is TGTGCCAGCAGCTTGGAACAGGGCGCCTATGGCTACACCTTC. Translating gives CASSLEQGAYGYTF.

This rearrangement joins TRBV7-2 to TRBJ2-1; 10 bases match TRBD1. Germline V gene lookup returns CDR1 SGHTA and CDR2 FQGNSA. Trimming cost V 6 bases and J 6 bases; bases outside gene matches: 8. This CDR3 has 15 amino acids. CDR3: CASSQPGQGSNEQFF. The CDR3 DNA reads as TGTGCCAGCAGTCAACCGGGACAGGGGAGCAATGAGCAGTTCTTC.

The chain joins TRBV7-9 to TRBJ2-2; no firm D call. CDR3 length equals 14 residues. Germline V gene sequence: CDR1 SEHNR, CDR2 FQNEAQ (reference sequence). V lost 3 bases to trimming and J lost 5 bases, with 10 bases between them. The CDR3 bases are TGTGCCAGCAGCTTCGGCAGACTGACCGGGGAGCTGTTTTTT. It is translated as CASSFGRLTGELFF.

The chain uses TRBV20-1 and TRBJ2-3; D gene uncertain. Per germline, CDR1 DFQATT and CDR2 SNEGSKA (reference sequence). CDR3 size: 11 residues. The V end lost 3 bases, the J end lost 2 bases, and 3 bases lay between the germline ends. Written as DNA, the CDR3 is TGCAGTGCTAGCTTCACAGATACGCAGTATTTT. The encoded protein is CSASFTDTQYF.

The rearrangement joins TRBV2 to TRBJ1-5; maybe TRBD1 (5 bases). Trimming cost V 0 bases and J 7 bases, with 10 bases left between them. There are 14 residues in the CDR3. Per the germline V gene, CDR1 is SNHLY and CDR2 is FYNNEI. The CDR3 sequence: CASSEAGRDQPQHF. CDR3 in DNA: TGTGCCAGCAGTGAAGCCGGGAGGGACCAGCCCCAGCATTTT.

J is TRBJ1-5 and V is TRBV19; no clear D. CDR1 is LNHDA and CDR2 is SQIVND in the germline V gene (reference sequence). The CDR3 extends over 14 amino acids. The ends were cut back, 1 base at V and 3 bases at J, with 7 bases in the middle. The chain's CDR3 is CASSIARVNQPQHF. In DNA, the CDR3 is TGTGCCAGTAGTATAGCTCGGGTCAATCAGCCCCAGCATTTT.

This clone was observed once. The gene calls are TRBV5-6 and TRBJ1-2; TRBD1 aligns across 7 bases. Germline loops: CDR1 SGHDT, CDR2 YYEEEE. Unmatched junction bases numbered 6, after V lost 0 bases and J lost 4 bases. CDR3 length equals 15 residues. DNA of the CDR3: TGTGCCAGCAGCTTGGGACCGGACAGGCTCTATGGCTACACCTTC. Its translation: CASSLGPDRLYGYTF.

The chain is built from TRBV7-9 and TRBJ2-2; D call uncertain. V lost 5 bases and J 1 base, leaving 11 bases between the germline ends. The CDR3 runs 15 residues. Germline V gene sequence: CDR1 SEHNR, CDR2 FQNEAQ (reference sequence). The CDR3: CASSVRLGNTGELFF. Written as DNA, the CDR3 is TGTGCCAGCAGCGTCCGACTGGGGAACACCGGGGAGCTGTTTTTT.

The V call is TRBV28, the J call TRBJ1-2; D is unresolved. V lost 4 bases and J lost 3, with 9 bases in between. Per germline, CDR1 MDHEN and CDR2 SYDVKM. The CDR3 has 13 amino acids. The chain's CDR3 is CASSWSWDYGYTF. The CDR3 DNA follows: TGTGCCAGCAGTTGGTCCTGGGACTATGGCTACACCTTC.

The J gene is TRBJ2-1, the V gene TRBV9; 8 bases match TRBD2. J was trimmed by 6 bases and V by 7 bases; bases with no gene match: 6. This CDR3 is 13 amino acids long. From germline, CDR1 is SGDLS and CDR2 YYNGEE. Written as DNA, the CDR3 is TGTGCCAGCTCCGGGACTAGTTTCAATGAGCAGTTCTTC. Translating it yields CASSGTSFNEQFF.

The chain couples TRBV6-6 to TRBJ2-3; D gene uncertain. Between the trimmed V and J ends, which lost 7 bases and 0 bases, there was a span of 8 bases. Germline lookup yields CDR1 MNHNY and CDR2 SVGAGI (reference sequence). CDR3 length: 13 residues. CDR3 region: CASIRASTDTQYF. The CDR3 DNA sequence: TGTGCCAGCATACGGGCTAGCACAGATACGCAGTATTTT.

The rearrangement links TRBV27 to TRBJ2-1, with 8 bases fitting TRBD1. The CDR3 is made up of 13 amino acids. Germline assignment: CDR1 MNHEY and CDR2 SMNVEV (reference sequence). Unmatched junction bases numbered 6, after V lost 5 bases and J lost 9 bases. In nucleotides, the CDR3 is TGTGCCAGCAGTACTGGACAGGGTGGTGAGCAGTTCTTC. This translates into CASSTGQGGEQFF.

This clone was seen a few times. The chain employs TRBV14 and TRBJ2-7, with 10 bases lining up with TRBD2. Germline lookup yields CDR1 SGHDN and CDR2 FVKESK. The CDR3 consists of 18 residues. V shed 1 base, J shed 6 bases, and the junction held 15 bases outside the gene matches. CDR3 bases: TGTGCCAGCAGCCAAGGCCCTAGCGGGAGCGGGGGTGAGGCCGAGCAGTACTTC. This translates into CASSQGPSGSGGEAEQYF.

The V call is TRBV5-4, the J call TRBJ2-7, with D perhaps matching TRBD2 (5 bases). Trimming cost V 2 bases and J 3 bases, with 18 bases left between them. This CDR3 contains 16 residues. Germline CDR1 and CDR2: SGHNT and YYREEE (reference sequence). The CDR3 nucleotides read TGTGCCAGCAGCTTTGGGTCCGGGATAAGGGTCTACGAGCAGTACTTC. Translated, it gives CASSFGSGIRVYEQYF.

The CDR3 nucleotides read TGCGCCAGCAGCTTGGTGGTAGGGGGCTATGGCTACACCTTC. This translates into CASSLVVGGYGYTF. The chain has TRBV5-1 and TRBJ1-2, with D perhaps matching TRBD1 (6 bases). This CDR3 is 14 amino acids long. Germline V gene sequence: CDR1 SGHRS, CDR2 YFSETQ. V was cut by 0 bases and J by 4 bases, with 10 bases left in between.

This chain joins TRBV27 and TRBJ1-6; D remains unclear. V lost 3 bases to trimming and J lost 8 bases, with 8 bases between them. CDR1 is MNHEY and CDR2 is SMNVEV in the germline V gene (reference sequence). This CDR3 spans 13 amino acids. Here the CDR3 reads CASSLRRDSPLHF. In nucleotides, the CDR3 is TGTGCCAGCAGTTTGAGGAGGGATTCACCCCTCCACTTT.

The chain combines TRBV3-1 (or the pseudogene TRBV3-2) with TRBJ2-3; 8 positions agree with TRBD1. In germline, CDR1 is LGHDT, CDR2 YNNKEL (reference sequence). With V trimmed by 1 base and J by 5 bases, 5 bases remained unmatched. The CDR3 length is 15 residues. CDR3 nucleotide sequence: TGTGCCAGCAGCCAAGCTCAGGGGGCATTAGATACGCAGTATTTT. It is translated as CASSQAQGALDTQYF.

The chain employs TRBV4-3 and TRBJ2-3, with D possibly being TRBD1 or TRBD2 (5 bases each). This CDR3 comprises 15 residues. V was pared by 0 bases and J by 9 bases, with 16 bases between. The germline V gene has CDR1 LGHNA and CDR2 YSLEER. CDR3 DNA sequence: TGCGCCAGCAGCCAAGACCGGGGACCGGGGTGGACGCAGTATTTT. Translated: CASSQDRGPGWTQYF.

In its sample, this clone was seen once. The V call is TRBV11-2, the J call TRBJ1-3, with 7 nucleotides matching TRBD1. The CDR3 totals 16 residues. The V gene's germline CDR1 is SGHAT and CDR2 FQNNGV. V was pared by 5 bases and J by 4 bases, with 11 bases of the junction left unmatched. The CDR3 protein is CASSLSGQSSGNTIYF. The CDR3 nucleotides read TGTGCCAGCAGCCTCTCGGGACAGTCTTCAGGAAACACCATATATTTT.

The rearrangement links TRBV5-4 to TRBJ2-1; 11 bases are shared with TRBD1. V dropped 4 bases and J dropped 8; count of bases not matched to a gene: 5. Per the germline V gene, CDR1 is SGHNT and CDR2 is YYREEE (reference sequence). There are 14 residues in the CDR3. CDR3 sequence: CASSTRTGGDEQFF. The CDR3 coding sequence is TGTGCCAGCAGCACCCGGACAGGGGGCGATGAGCAGTTCTTC.

The chain has TRBV6-2 or TRBV6-3 and TRBJ2-7; unclear D gene. V was trimmed by 2 bases and J by 4 bases, leaving 12 bases between them. CDR3 length: 14 amino acids. Germline CDR1 and CDR2: MNHEY and SVGEGT. The CDR3 DNA is TGTGCCAGCAGTTACCAACCGCTCAGGTACGAGCAGTACTTC. This gives the protein CASSYQPLRYEQYF.

The rearrangement uses TRBV28 and TRBJ2-2, with TRBD2 as a possible D gene (6 bases). Trimming pared 7 bases from V and 6 bases from J, leaving 21 bases between. CDR3 length equals 16 residues. Germline CDR1 MDHEN, CDR2 SYDVKM. The CDR3 sequence: CASIEFGGRLPGELFF. The DNA for the CDR3 is TGTGCCAGCATAGAGTTCGGGGGTAGACTTCCCGGGGAGCTGTTTTTT.

V is TRBV5-1 and J is TRBJ2-3; D remains unclear. CDR3 size: 12 residues. V was shortened by 2 bases and J by 6 bases, with 7 bases between the two germline ends. The germline V gene encodes CDR1 SGHRS and CDR2 YFSETQ. As DNA, the CDR3 is TGCGCCAGCAGCTTCGGCCGGGATACGCAGTATTTT. It encodes CASSFGRDTQYF.

This clone was counted only a few times. The chain carries TRBV29-1 and TRBJ1-1; a possible D gene is TRBD1 (5 bases). The germline V gene has CDR1 SQVTM and CDR2 ANQGSEA. The CDR3 totals 15 residues. Between the trimmed V and J ends, which lost 6 bases and 10 bases, there was a span of 27 bases. The DNA for the CDR3 is TGCAGCGTGAAAACCGGGACGGAAGGTTCAATGGGAGCTTTCTTT. Its translation is CSVKTGTEGSMGAFF.

The chain recombines TRBV3-1 (or the pseudogene TRBV3-2) with TRBJ2-5; 8 bases are shared with TRBD2. V was clipped by 4 bases and J by 7 bases; unmatched bases: 17. The germline V gene has CDR1 LGHDT and CDR2 YNNKEL (reference sequence). CDR3 length equals 17 residues. In DNA form, the CDR3 reads TGTGCCAGCAGCCCTGGGGGGAGGGGGTCCCGGGAGGGGACCCAGTACTTC. This codes for CASSPGGRGSREGTQYF.

V usage is TRBV7-9 and J usage is TRBJ1-1; the D is unclear. The V end was cut by 1 base, the J end by 1 base, with 7 bases between. This CDR3 is built from 14 residues. Germline CDR1 SEHNR, CDR2 FQNEAQ (reference sequence). CDR3 in amino acids: CASSLGAQNTEAFF. Here the CDR3 DNA reads TGTGCCAGCAGCTTAGGGGCTCAGAACACTGAAGCTTTCTTT.